This TCR beta chain originates from a study of cytomegalovirus exposure and HLA in healthy donors. A note on this clone: No antigen is known for it.

Whole-study results and caveats: Cytomegalovirus association was listed for 164 TCR beta chains. While the bulk of TCR sequences proved rare, some public TCRs turned up in many donors.

The germline V and J ends were trimmed by 5 bases and 2 bases, with 18 bases remaining between them. In germline, CDR1 is LNHDA, CDR2 SQIVND (reference sequence). This CDR3 is 16 amino acids long. Both 60 Vbeta primers and 13 Jbeta primers went into the PCR. Some clones are missing from TCRdb's copy, which holds only in-frame ones; the method was immunoSEQ multiplex PCR. The sample has 100,000 to 150,000 clones; less than 90% are singletons. The source is a man younger than 35 in good health and CMV-seropositive. V and J are TRBV19 and TRBJ1-2; a possible D gene is TRBD1 (6 bases). The sequenced sample consisted of PBMCs. This CDR3 reads CASSATGQMGNYGYTF. In DNA, the CDR3 is TGTGCCAGTAGTGCTACAGGACAGATGGGAAACTATGGCTACACCTTC. Using reference TRBV19 and TRBJ1-2 for the parts outside the CDR3, the full variable domain is DGGITQSPKYLFRKEGQNVTLSCEQNLNHDAMYWYRQDPGQGLRLIYYSQIVNDFQKGDIAEGYSVSREKKESFPLTVTSAQKNPTAFYLCASSATGQMGNYGYTFGSGTRLTVV.